This T cell receptor beta chain is drawn from a study of T cells after yellow fever vaccination. The CDR3 loop spans 15 amino acids. After removal of 4 bases from V and 3 bases from J, the junction contained 4 bases not matched to a gene. Germline CDR1 DFQATT, CDR2 SNEGSKA (reference sequence). In making TCR cDNA, 5'RACE template switching added a universal primer site and UMIs to it. Using its own MiXCR run on the 5' RACE reads, TCRdb lists one record per CDR3 protein. The sample records roughly 330,000 distinct CDR3 sequences, about 6.9% being singletons. This TCR came from a man aged 18 to 35 who received the YFV17D yellow fever vaccine. Sequences were derived from PBMCs, sampled roughly 46 days after the first yellow fever vaccination. The V gene is TRBV20-1, the J gene TRBJ1-4; 11 bases fit TRBD1. CDR3 region: CSAKGQGGSNEKLFF. CDR3 coding DNA: TGCAGTGCTAAGGGACAGGGGGGATCTAATGAAAAACTGTTTTTT.